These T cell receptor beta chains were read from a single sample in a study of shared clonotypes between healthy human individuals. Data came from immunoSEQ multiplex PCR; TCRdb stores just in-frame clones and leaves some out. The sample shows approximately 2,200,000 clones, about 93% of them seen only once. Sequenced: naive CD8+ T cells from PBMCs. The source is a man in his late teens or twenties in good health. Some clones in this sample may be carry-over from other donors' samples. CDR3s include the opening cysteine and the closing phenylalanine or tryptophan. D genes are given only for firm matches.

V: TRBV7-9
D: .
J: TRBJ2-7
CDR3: CASSPEWYEQYF
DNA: TGTGCCAGCAGCCCCGAGTGGTACGAGCAGTACTTC

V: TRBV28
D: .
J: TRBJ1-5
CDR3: CATGQPYSNQPQHF
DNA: TGTGCCACCGGACAGCCATATAGCAATCAGCCCCAGCATTTT

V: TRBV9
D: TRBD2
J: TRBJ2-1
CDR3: CASSEDGDYDEQFF
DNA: TGTGCCAGCAGCGAGGACGGGGACTATGATGAGCAGTTCTTC

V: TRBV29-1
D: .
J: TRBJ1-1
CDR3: CSVEDPHPQGGEPFF
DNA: TGCAGCGTTGAAGATCCCCACCCCCAGGGTGGGGAACCTTTCTTT

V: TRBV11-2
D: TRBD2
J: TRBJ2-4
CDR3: CASSQTGTSAGGIQYF
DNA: TGTGCCAGCAGCCAAACGGGGACTAGTGCTGGGGGCATTCAGTACTTC

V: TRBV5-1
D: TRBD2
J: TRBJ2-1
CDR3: CASSGRLAGDNEQFF
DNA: TGCGCCAGCAGCGGTCGACTAGCGGGGGACAATGAGCAGTTCTTC

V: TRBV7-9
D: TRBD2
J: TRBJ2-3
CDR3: CASSLPMTPGLAATDTQYF
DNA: TGTGCCAGCAGCTTGCCTATGACTCCGGGACTAGCGGCAACAGATACGCAGTATTTT

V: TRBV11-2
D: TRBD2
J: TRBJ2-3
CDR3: CASSFSGRATDTQYF
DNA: TGTGCCAGCAGCTTCAGCGGGAGGGCAACAGATACGCAGTATTTT

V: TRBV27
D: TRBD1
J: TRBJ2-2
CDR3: CASSKPGGGGELFF
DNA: TGTGCCAGCAGTAAACCAGGGGGTGGCGGGGAGCTGTTTTTT

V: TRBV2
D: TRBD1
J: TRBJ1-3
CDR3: CASSPDRVLLLSGNTIYF
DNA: TGTGCCAGCAGCCCCGACAGGGTTTTACTCCTCTCTGGAAACACCATATATTTT